The 11 T cell receptor beta chains presented below share a single source sample, sequenced in a study of early T cells in non-severe SARS-CoV-2 infection. From the 5' RACE reads, TCRdb called clonotypes with MiXCR, one entry per CDR3 protein. This sample yields around 46,000 distinct CDR3 sequences, of which 11% are seen a single time; 21% belongs to the top ten. Sequencing was done on a sample of whole blood. These TCRs come from an adult who was a healthcare worker with PCR-confirmed SARS-CoV-2 infection or an uninfected control (not recorded which).

Many counts were recorded for this clonotype. The V call is TRBV20-1, the J call TRBJ2-4; D gene unclear. Trimming shortened V by 5 bases and J by 4 bases, and 18 bases separated the two germline ends. The CDR3 covers 15 residues. Per germline, CDR1 DFQATT and CDR2 SNEGSKA (reference sequence). CDR3 amino acids: CSAHFSRAEKNIQYF. The CDR3 DNA reads as TGCAGTGCTCATTTCTCTCGTGCGGAAAAAAACATTCAGTACTTC.

This clonotype was seen more than once but under ten times. The V gene is TRBV28, the J gene TRBJ1-5, with D hard to call. V was trimmed by 7 bases and J by 3 bases, leaving 7 bases between them. The CDR3 has 12 residues. Germline lookup yields CDR1 MDHEN and CDR2 SYDVKM. CDR3 sequence: CASTILNQPQHF. The CDR3 DNA reads TGTGCCAGCACCATTCTCAATCAGCCCCAGCATTTT.

This clonotype came up many times. The chain joins TRBV28 to TRBJ2-7; D possibly corresponds to TRBD1 (5 bases). The CDR3 consists of 12 residues. Germline-derived CDR1 and CDR2 are MDHEN and SYDVKM. The V end was cut by 6 bases, the J end by 3 bases, with 9 bases between. The CDR3 spells CASSLDSYEQYF. The CDR3 DNA follows: TGTGCCAGCAGCCTAGACAGCTACGAGCAGTACTTC. The full variable domain, with the rest looked up from reference TRBV28 and TRBJ2-7, is DVKVTQSSRYLVKRTGEKVFLECVQDMDHENMFWYRQDPGLGLRLIYFSYDVKMKEKGDIPEGYSVSREKKERFSLILESASTNQTSMYLCASSLDSYEQYFGPGTRLTVT.

This clonotype has at least ten counts. The V and J genes are TRBV9 and TRBJ2-2; 11 bases are a match to TRBD1. The junction had 5 bases not matched to a gene; V was cut back by 3 bases and J by 4 bases. CDR3 length: 16 residues. Germline V gene sequence: CDR1 SGDLS, CDR2 YYNGEE. The CDR3 DNA sequence: TGTGCCAGCAGCGCCCGGACAGGGGGCGGCACCGGGGAGCTGTTTTTT. It codes for CASSARTGGGTGELFF.

This clonotype has a count of ten or more. The chain combines TRBV5-1 with TRBJ2-5; TRBD2 aligns across 7 bases. The V segment lost 3 bases and the J segment 0 bases; nucleotides outside the gene matches: 5. CDR3 length: 15 residues. Per germline, CDR1 SGHRS and CDR2 YFSETQ. This CDR3 reads CASSWTSHDQETQYF. In DNA form, the CDR3 reads TGCGCCAGCAGCTGGACTAGTCACGACCAAGAGACCCAGTACTTC. Variable domain in full (rest from reference TRBV5-1 and TRBJ2-5): KAGVTQTPRYLIKTRGQQVTLSCSPISGHRSVSWYQQTPGQGLQFLFEYFSETQRNKGNFPGRFSGRQFSNSRSEMNVSTLELGDSALYLCASSWTSHDQETQYFGPGTRLLVL.

Only a few counts were recorded for this clonotype. This chain connects TRBV20-1 to TRBJ2-3; 7 bases agree with TRBD1. V trimming: 4 bases; J trimming: 0 bases; junction bases outside the gene matches: 7. This CDR3 is built from 15 residues. Germline CDR1 and CDR2: DFQATT and SNEGSKA (reference sequence). CDR3 DNA sequence: TGCAGTGCTATCCCCGGGACAGTGAGCACAGATACGCAGTATTTT. Translating gives CSAIPGTVSTDTQYF.

V usage is TRBV4-2 and J usage is TRBJ2-1, with D maybe TRBD2 (6 bases). Germline V gene lookup returns CDR1 LGHNA and CDR2 YNFKEQ. V was shortened by 4 bases and J by 8 bases, with 21 bases between the two germline ends. The CDR3 is 16 amino acids. CDR3 sequence reads: CASSRDPGTVFDEQFF. CDR3 nucleotide sequence: TGTGCCAGCAGCCGAGACCCCGGGACTGTTTTCGATGAGCAGTTCTTC.

This clonotype appeared many times. The chain links TRBV7-6 to TRBJ2-1; the match to TRBD2 covers 14 bases. The CDR3 runs 15 residues. The junction had 3 bases not matched to a gene; V was cut back by 5 bases and J by 6 bases. Germline CDR1 SGHVS, CDR2 FNYEAQ. The CDR3 DNA follows: TGTGCCAGCAGCGCCGGGACTAGCGGGAGCAATGAGCAGTTCTTC. Translation: CASSAGTSGSNEQFF. Using reference TRBV7-6 and TRBJ2-1 for the parts outside the CDR3, the full variable domain is GAGVSQSPRYKVTKRGQDVALRCDPISGHVSLYWYRQALGQGPEFLTYFNYEAQQDKSGLPNDRFSAERPEGSISTLTIQRTEQRDSAMYRCASSAGTSGSNEQFFGPGTRLTVL.

This clonotype has at least ten counts. The chain joins TRBV28 to TRBJ2-1, with D possibly matching TRBD2 (6 bases). V gave up 6 bases and J gave up 5 bases, with 14 bases separating them. CDR3 size: 14 residues. Germline CDR1 MDHEN, CDR2 SYDVKM. Written as DNA, the CDR3 is TGTGCCAGCAGCCCGCCGGGACTCCACAATGAGCAGTTCTTC. Its protein product is CASSPPGLHNEQFF.

Many counts were recorded for this clonotype. V and J are TRBV14 and TRBJ1-4; D ambiguous. Trimming took off 4 bases at V and 8 bases at J, with 17 bases between the two ends. This CDR3 has 15 amino acids. Germline-derived CDR1 and CDR2 are SGHDN and FVKESK. Here the CDR3 reads CASSPWTGVGEKLFF. The CDR3 region has the DNA TGTGCCAGCAGCCCCTGGACCGGGGTCGGGGAAAAACTGTTTTTT. The variable domain in full, with the rest retrieved from reference TRBV14 and TRBJ1-4, is EAGVTQFPSHSVIEKGQTVTLRCDPISGHDNLYWYRRVMGKEIKFLLHFVKESKQDESGMPNNRFLAERTGGTYSTLKVQPAELEDSGVYFCASSPWTGVGEKLFFGSGTQLSVL.

This clonotype was seen many times. The chain combines TRBV5-1 with TRBJ2-1; 10 nucleotides align to TRBD2. The CDR3 is 15 residues long. Trimming took 4 bases from V and 3 from J; bases not matched to a gene: 4. Looked up from germline, CDR1 is SGHRS and CDR2 is YFSETQ. Here the CDR3 DNA reads TGCGCCAGCAGCCGACTAGCGGGCGACTACAATGAGCAGTTCTTC. This encodes CASSRLAGDYNEQFF.